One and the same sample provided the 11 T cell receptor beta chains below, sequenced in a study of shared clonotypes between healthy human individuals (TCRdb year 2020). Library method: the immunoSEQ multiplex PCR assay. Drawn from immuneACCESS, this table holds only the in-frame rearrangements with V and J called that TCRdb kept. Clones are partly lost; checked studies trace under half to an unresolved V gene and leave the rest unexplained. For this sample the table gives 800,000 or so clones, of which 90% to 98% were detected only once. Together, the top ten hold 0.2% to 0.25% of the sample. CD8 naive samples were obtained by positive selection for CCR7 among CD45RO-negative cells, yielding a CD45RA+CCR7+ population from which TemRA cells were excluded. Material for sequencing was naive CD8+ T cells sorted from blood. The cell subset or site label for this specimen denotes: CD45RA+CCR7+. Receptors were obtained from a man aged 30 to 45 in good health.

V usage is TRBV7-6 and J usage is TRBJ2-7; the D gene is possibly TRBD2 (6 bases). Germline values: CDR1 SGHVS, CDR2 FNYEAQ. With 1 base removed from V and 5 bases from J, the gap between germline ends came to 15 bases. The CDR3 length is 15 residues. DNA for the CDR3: TGTGCCAGCAGCTTAGAGGCGGGATCTTATAACGAGCAGTACTTC. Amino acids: CASSLEAGSYNEQYF.

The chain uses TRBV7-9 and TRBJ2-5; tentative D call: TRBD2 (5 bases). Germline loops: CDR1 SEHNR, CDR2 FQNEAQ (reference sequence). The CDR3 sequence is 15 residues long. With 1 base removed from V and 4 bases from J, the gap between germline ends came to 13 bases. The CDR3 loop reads CASSLVAREGETQYF. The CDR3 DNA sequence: TGTGCCAGCAGCTTAGTAGCTCGGGAAGGAGAGACCCAGTACTTC. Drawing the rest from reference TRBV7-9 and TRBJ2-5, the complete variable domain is DTGVSQNPRHKITKRGQNVTFRCDPISEHNRLYWYRQTLGQGPEFLTYFQNEAQLEKSRLLSDRFSAERPKGSFSTLEIQRTEQGDSAMYLCASSLVAREGETQYFGPGTRLLVL.

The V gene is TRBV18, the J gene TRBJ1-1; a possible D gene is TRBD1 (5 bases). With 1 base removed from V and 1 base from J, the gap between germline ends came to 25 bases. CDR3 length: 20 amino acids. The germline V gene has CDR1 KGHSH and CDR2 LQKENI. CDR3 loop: CASSPQYSRRGISQNTEAFF. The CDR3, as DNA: TGTGCCAGCTCACCACAATACTCGAGGAGGGGTATAAGCCAGAACACTGAAGCTTTCTTT.

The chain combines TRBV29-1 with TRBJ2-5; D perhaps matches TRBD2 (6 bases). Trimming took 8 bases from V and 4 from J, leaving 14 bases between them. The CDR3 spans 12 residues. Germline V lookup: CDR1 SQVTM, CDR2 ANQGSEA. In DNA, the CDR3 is TGCAGCATCAGGGAGGTTGGAGAGACCCAGTACTTC. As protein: CSIREVGETQYF.

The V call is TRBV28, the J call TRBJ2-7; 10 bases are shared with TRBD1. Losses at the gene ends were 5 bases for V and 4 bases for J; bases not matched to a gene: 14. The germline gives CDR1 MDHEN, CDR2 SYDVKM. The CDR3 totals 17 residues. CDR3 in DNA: TGTGCCAGCAGTGGGAGGGACAGGGGAATTGTCGGTTACGAGCAGTACTTC. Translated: CASSGRDRGIVGYEQYF.

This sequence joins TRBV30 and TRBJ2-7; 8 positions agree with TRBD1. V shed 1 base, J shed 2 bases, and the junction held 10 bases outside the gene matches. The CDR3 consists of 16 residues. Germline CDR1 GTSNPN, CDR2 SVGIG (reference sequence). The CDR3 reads CAWSERSDRDPYEQYF. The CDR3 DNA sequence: TGTGCCTGGAGTGAGCGATCGGACAGGGATCCCTACGAGCAGTACTTC.

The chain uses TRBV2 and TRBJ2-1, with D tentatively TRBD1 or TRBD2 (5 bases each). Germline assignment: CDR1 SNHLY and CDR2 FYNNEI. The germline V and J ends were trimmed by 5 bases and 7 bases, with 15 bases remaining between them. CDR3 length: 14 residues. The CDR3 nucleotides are TGTGCCAGCAGTCCAGGACTTGGGGGAAATGAGCAGTTCTTC. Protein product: CASSPGLGGNEQFF.

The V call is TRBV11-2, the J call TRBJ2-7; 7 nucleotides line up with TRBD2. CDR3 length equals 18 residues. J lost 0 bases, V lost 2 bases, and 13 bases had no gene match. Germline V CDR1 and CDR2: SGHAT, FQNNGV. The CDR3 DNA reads TGTGCCAGCAGCTTAAGTTGGGCGGGAGACCGCCTCTCCTACGAGCAGTACTTC. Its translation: CASSLSWAGDRLSYEQYF.

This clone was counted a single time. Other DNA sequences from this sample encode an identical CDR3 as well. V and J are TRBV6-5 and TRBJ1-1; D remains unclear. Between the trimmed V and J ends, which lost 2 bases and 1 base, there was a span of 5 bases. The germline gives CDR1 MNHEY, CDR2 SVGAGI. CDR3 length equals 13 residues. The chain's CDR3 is CASSYGPNTEAFF. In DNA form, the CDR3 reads TGTGCCAGCAGTTACGGACCGAACACTGAAGCTTTCTTT.

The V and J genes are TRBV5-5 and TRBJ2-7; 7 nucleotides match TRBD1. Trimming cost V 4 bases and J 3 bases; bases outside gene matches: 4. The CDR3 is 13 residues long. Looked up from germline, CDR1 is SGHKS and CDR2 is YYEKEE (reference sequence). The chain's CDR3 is CASSPGQYYEQYF. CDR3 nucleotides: TGTGCCAGCAGCCCGGGACAGTACTACGAGCAGTACTTC.

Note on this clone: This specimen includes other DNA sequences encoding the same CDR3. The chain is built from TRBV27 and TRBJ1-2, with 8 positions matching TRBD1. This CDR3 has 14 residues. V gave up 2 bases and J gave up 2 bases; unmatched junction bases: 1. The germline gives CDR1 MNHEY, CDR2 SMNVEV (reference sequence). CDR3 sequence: CASSLRQGNYGYTF. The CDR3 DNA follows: TGTGCCAGCAGTTTAAGACAGGGGAACTATGGCTACACCTTC.